This entry describes one T cell receptor beta chain. Its antigen is as yet unknown. These data originate in a study of shared clonotypes between healthy human individuals. Study-level background: Used for every donor were three CD4 naive, three CD4 memory, two CD8 naive and one CD8 memory plate.

General study results and limits: Incompleteness in sorted-subset sequencing, despite large depth, was shown by rarefaction.

Data came from immunoSEQ multiplex PCR; TCRdb stores just in-frame clones and leaves some out. Found here are a few hundred thousand clones, about 96% of them singletons; the top ten hold around 0.058%. Trimming removed 5 bases from V and 6 bases from J; junction bases left unmatched: 9. CDR3 length equals 16 residues. In germline, CDR1 is SGHTA, CDR2 FQGNSA. The chain couples TRBV7-2 to TRBJ2-1; TRBD2 matches 11 bases. This sequence originates from a woman between 25 and 40 years old in good health. The sequenced material came from naive CD4+ T cells sorted from blood. Regarding subset: CD45RA+ positively selected. The CDR3 protein is CASSRKLAGVINEQFF. The CDR3 DNA reads as TGTGCCAGCAGCCGGAAACTAGCGGGAGTTATCAATGAGCAGTTCTTC.